Following are 16 T cell receptor beta chains from one sample sequenced in a study of CD8+ T cells in alopecia areata. Treatment of the sample: oral pan-JAK inhibitor, 5-10 mg twice daily. RNA extraction was followed by reverse transcription into cDNA, which acted as the sequencing template. Clones were sequenced by immunoSEQ multiplex PCR, and TCRdb holds only the in-frame ones, with some missing. The table includes about 190,000 clones, 50% to 70% detected once. The source material was CD4+ T cells sorted from blood, sampled between weeks 47 and 50, from a patient treated with tofacitinib. The receptors stem from a human donor with alopecia areata.

The genes are TRBV6-5 and TRBJ2-1; tentatively, D is TRBD2 (7 bases). Trimming left V 7 bases short and J 14 bases short, with 18 bases between. The CDR3 covers 12 residues. The germline gives CDR1 MNHEY, CDR2 SVGAGI. The DNA of the CDR3 is TGTGCCAGCACCTCCCCCGGGGAGGGGGAGTTCTTC. This sequence encodes CASTSPGEGEFF.

This sequence joins TRBV30 and TRBJ1-3, with TRBD1 identical over 8 bases. Germline lookup yields CDR1 GTSNPN and CDR2 SVGIG (reference sequence). The CDR3 has 14 amino acids. With 5 bases clipped from V and 4 bases from J, the junction kept 7 bases outside the gene matches. The CDR3 DNA sequence: TGTGCCTGGGACAGGGGCCTTCTGGGAAACACCATATATTTT. Amino acids: CAWDRGLLGNTIYF. Using reference TRBV30 and TRBJ1-3 for the parts outside the CDR3, the full variable domain is SQTIHQWPATLVQPVGSPLSLECTVEGTSNPNLYWYRQAAGRGLQLLFYSVGIGQISSEVPQNLSASRPQDRQFILSSKKLLLSDSGFYLCAWDRGLLGNTIYFGEGSWLTVV.

This chain connects TRBV10-1 to TRBJ2-3; D call uncertain. Per the germline V gene, CDR1 is WNHNN and CDR2 is SYGVQD (reference sequence). The CDR3 length is 15 residues. The V end lost 7 bases, the J end lost 0 bases, and 14 bases lay between the germline ends. The CDR3: CASKVVDISTDTQYF. CDR3 nucleotides: TGCGCCAGCAAAGTGGTTGATATAAGCACAGATACGCAGTATTTT.

This CDR3 is CASSQVHKYNEQFF. The CDR3 nucleotides are TGCGCCAGCAGCCAAGTTCACAAGTACAATGAGCAGTTCTTC. The chain joins TRBV4-3 to TRBJ2-1; D is ambiguous. The germline V gene has CDR1 LGHNA and CDR2 YSLEER. Trimming removed 1 base at V and 4 bases at J, with 8 bases between. The CDR3 length is 14 residues.

This clone was found once. The DNA of the CDR3 is TGTGCCTGGACGGCCCTAAATGAGCAGTTCTTC. Amino acids: CAWTALNEQFF. The V and J genes are TRBV30 and TRBJ2-1; no reliable D call. From germline, CDR1 is GTSNPN and CDR2 SVGIG (reference sequence). The CDR3 is 11 amino acids. Trimming took 4 bases from V and 7 from J, leaving 8 bases between them.

The count of this clone is one. At the DNA level, this CDR3 is encoded by other sequences in the same sample as well. The chain recombines TRBV27 with TRBJ1-1; 7 nucleotides match TRBD1. CDR1 MNHEY and CDR2 SMNVEV come from the germline V gene (reference sequence). V lost 5 bases and J lost 1; bases outside the gene matches: 4. This CDR3 region has 14 residues. CDR3 DNA: TGTGCCAGCAGTCTCGGACAGGCGAACACTGAAGCTTTCTTT. As protein: CASSLGQANTEAFF.

This clone has a handful of counts. CDR3 loop: CASSLEEGFNQPQHF. The DNA for the CDR3 is TGTGCCAGCAGCTTAGAAGAGGGTTTTAATCAGCCCCAGCATTTT. V and J are TRBV7-6 and TRBJ1-5, with D unclear. CDR3 size: 15 residues. The germline CDR1 and CDR2 sequences are SGHVS and FNYEAQ. Trimming left V 1 base short and J 4 bases short, with 11 bases between. The full variable domain, rest sourced from reference TRBV7-6 and TRBJ1-5, is GAGVSQSPRYKVTKRGQDVALRCDPISGHVSLYWYRQALGQGPEFLTYFNYEAQQDKSGLPNDRFSAERPEGSISTLTIQRTEQRDSAMYRCASSLEEGFNQPQHFGDGTRLSIL.

The chain combines TRBV2 with TRBJ1-6, with D maybe TRBD1 (6 bases). Germline values: CDR1 SNHLY, CDR2 FYNNEI. This CDR3 region has 15 residues. V dropped 5 bases and J dropped 5 bases, with 13 bases sitting between them. The CDR3 reads CASSLGTPDNSPLHF. CDR3 in DNA: TGTGCCAGCAGTCTCGGGACACCCGATAATTCACCCCTCCACTTT.

This clone has a handful of counts. This chain links TRBV5-6 with TRBJ1-5; D is perhaps TRBD1 (6 bases). The CDR3 is made up of 14 amino acids. Trimming took off 3 bases at V and 2 bases at J, with 9 bases between the two ends. Germline loops: CDR1 SGHDT, CDR2 YYEEEE. In DNA form, the CDR3 reads TGTGCCAGCAGCTCGCGGACAGGCAATCAGCCCCAGCATTTT. Residues: CASSSRTGNQPQHF.

The V gene is TRBV20-1, the J gene TRBJ2-5; D call uncertain. Germline V lookup: CDR1 DFQATT, CDR2 SNEGSKA (reference sequence). V was pared by 5 bases and J by 5 bases, with 9 bases between. This CDR3 region has 11 residues. The CDR3: CSAGFGETQYF. In nucleotides, the CDR3 is TGCAGTGCTGGCTTTGGGGAGACCCAGTACTTC.

On this clone: An end of the junction differs from the germline gene, which may be a read error. The chain joins TRBV7-9 to TRBJ1-4; no reliable D call. This CDR3 spans 10 amino acids. Germline values: CDR1 SEHNR, CDR2 FQNEAQ (reference sequence). The CDR3, as DNA: TGTGCCAGCAGCTTAGGGGTCCGGGTTTTT. Translation gives CASSLGVRVF.

This sequence joins TRBV29-1 and TRBJ2-5; D not resolved. Between the trimmed V and J ends, which lost 1 base and 0 bases, there was a span of 6 bases. The CDR3 has 13 residues. Germline CDR1 is SQVTM and CDR2 is ANQGSEA. Here the CDR3 reads CSVEVRYQETQYF. CDR3 sequence (DNA): TGCAGCGTTGAAGTCCGGTACCAAGAGACCCAGTACTTC.

The V gene is TRBV18, the J gene TRBJ2-7, with 8 bases aligning to TRBD1. Germline V CDR1 and CDR2: KGHSH, LQKENI. V was pared by 3 bases and J by 6 bases, with 4 bases of the junction left unmatched. There are 13 residues in the CDR3. In nucleotides, the CDR3 is TGTGCCAGCTCACCGGCAGGGGGCGGCGAGCAGTACTTC. Its translation: CASSPAGGGEQYF.

There are a few counts of this clone. V gene TRBV18 combines with J gene TRBJ2-3, with 11 bases that match TRBD1. Germline lookup yields CDR1 KGHSH and CDR2 LQKENI. This CDR3 is built from 15 residues. V was pared by 1 base and J by 5 bases, with 2 bases of the junction left unmatched. The CDR3 loop is CASSPHGTGGDTQYF. CDR3 in DNA: TGTGCCAGCTCACCACACGGGACAGGGGGAGATACGCAGTATTTT.

This clone has a handful of counts. The CDR3 DNA is TGTGCCAGCAGTTATATGGGGGGGGGCTATGGCTACACCTTC. It translates to CASSYMGGGYGYTF. The chain has TRBV6-6 and TRBJ1-2; a possible D gene is TRBD1 (5 bases). The CDR3 runs 14 residues. Per germline, CDR1 MNHNY and CDR2 SVGAGI (reference sequence). The ends were cut back, 3 bases at V and 4 bases at J, with 12 bases in the middle.

This clone turned up a few times. The rearrangement joins TRBV7-2 to TRBJ2-2, with D perhaps TRBD2 (6 bases). This CDR3 region has 16 residues. Deletions cut 6 bases from V and 2 bases from J, with 16 bases between. CDR1 is SGHTA and CDR2 is FQGNSA in the germline V gene. Here the CDR3 DNA reads TGTGCCAGCAGATCCCAGCCGGGACTCAACACCGGGGAGCTGTTTTTT. Translated: CASRSQPGLNTGELFF.